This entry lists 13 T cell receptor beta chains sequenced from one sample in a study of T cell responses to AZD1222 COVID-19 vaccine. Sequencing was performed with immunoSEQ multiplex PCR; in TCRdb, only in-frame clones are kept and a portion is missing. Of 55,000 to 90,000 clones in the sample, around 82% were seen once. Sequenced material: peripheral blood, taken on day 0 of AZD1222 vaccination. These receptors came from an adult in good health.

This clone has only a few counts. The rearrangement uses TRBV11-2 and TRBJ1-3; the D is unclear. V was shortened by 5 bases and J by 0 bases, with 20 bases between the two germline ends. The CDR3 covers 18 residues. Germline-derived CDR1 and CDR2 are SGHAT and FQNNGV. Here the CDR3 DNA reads TGTGCCAGCAGCCTCCACCCCTCACCCTCGACCTCTGGAAACACCATATATTTT. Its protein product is CASSLHPSPSTSGNTIYF. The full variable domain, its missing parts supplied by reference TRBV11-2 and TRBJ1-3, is EAGVAQSPRYKIIEKRQSVAFWCNPISGHATLYWYQQILGQGPKLLIQFQNNGVVDDSQLPKDRFSAERLKGVDSTLKIQPAKLEDSAVYLCASSLHPSPSTSGNTIYFGEGSWLTVV.

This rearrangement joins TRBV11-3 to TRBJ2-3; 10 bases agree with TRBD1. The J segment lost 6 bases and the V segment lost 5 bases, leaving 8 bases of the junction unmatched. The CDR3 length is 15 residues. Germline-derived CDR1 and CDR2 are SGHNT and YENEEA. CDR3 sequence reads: CASSPRTGGADTQYF. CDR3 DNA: TGTGCCAGCAGCCCGCGGACAGGGGGAGCGGATACGCAGTATTTT.

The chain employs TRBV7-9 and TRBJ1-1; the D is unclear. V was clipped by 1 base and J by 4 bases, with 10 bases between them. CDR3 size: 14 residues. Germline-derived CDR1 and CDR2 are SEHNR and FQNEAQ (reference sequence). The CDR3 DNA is TGTGCCAGCAGCTTAGTACTGGGGAGCACTGAAGCTTTCTTT. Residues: CASSLVLGSTEAFF.

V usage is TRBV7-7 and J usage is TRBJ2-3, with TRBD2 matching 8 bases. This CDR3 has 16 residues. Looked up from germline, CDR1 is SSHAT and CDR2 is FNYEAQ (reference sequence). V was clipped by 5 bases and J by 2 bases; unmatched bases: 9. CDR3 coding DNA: TGTGCCAGCAGCCCCAAGGCGGGGGGCCCCACAGATACGCAGTATTTT. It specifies CASSPKAGGPTDTQYF. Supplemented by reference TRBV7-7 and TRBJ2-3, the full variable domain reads GAGVSQSPRYKVTKRGQDVTLRCDPISSHATLYWYQQALGQGPEFLTYFNYEAQPDKSGLPSDRFSAERPEGSISTLTIQRTEQRDSAMYRCASSPKAGGPTDTQYFGPGTRLTVL.

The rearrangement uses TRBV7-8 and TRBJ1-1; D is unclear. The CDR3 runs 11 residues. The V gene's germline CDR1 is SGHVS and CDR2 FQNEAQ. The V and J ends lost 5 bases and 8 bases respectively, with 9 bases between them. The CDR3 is CASSPGLEAFF. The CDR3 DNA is TGTGCCAGCAGCCCCGGACTGGAAGCTTTCTTT.

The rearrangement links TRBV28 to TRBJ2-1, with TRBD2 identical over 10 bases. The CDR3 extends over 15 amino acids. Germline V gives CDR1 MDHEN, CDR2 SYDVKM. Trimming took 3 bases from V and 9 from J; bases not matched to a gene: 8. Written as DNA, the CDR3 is TGTGCCAGCAGTTTGAGCGGGGGGGCCCACACTGAGCAGTTCTTC. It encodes CASSLSGGAHTEQFF. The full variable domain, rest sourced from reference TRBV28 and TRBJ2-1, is DVKVTQSSRYLVKRTGEKVFLECVQDMDHENMFWYRQDPGLGLRLIYFSYDVKMKEKGDIPEGYSVSREKKERFSLILESASTNQTSMYLCASSLSGGAHTEQFFGPGTRLTVL.

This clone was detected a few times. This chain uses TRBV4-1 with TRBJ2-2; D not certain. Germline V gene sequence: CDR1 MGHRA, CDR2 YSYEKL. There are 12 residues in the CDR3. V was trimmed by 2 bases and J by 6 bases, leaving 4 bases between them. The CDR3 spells CASSQNPGELFF. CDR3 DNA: TGCGCCAGCAGCCAAAACCCCGGGGAGCTGTTTTTT.

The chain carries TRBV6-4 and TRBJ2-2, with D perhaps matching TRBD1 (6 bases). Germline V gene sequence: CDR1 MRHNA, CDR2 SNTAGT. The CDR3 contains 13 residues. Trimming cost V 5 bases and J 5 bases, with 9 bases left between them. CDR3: CASSSQGTGELFF. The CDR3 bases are TGTGCCAGCAGTAGTCAGGGGACCGGGGAGCTGTTTTTT.

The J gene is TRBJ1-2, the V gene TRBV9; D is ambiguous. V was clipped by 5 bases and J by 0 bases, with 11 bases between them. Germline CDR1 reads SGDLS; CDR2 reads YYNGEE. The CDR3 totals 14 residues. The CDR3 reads CASSGPGSNYGYTF. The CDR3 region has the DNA TGTGCCAGCAGTGGGCCGGGTTCTAACTATGGCTACACCTTC.

As DNA, the CDR3 is TGTGCCAGCAGCTTAGCGGGCACTAGCACAGATACGCAGTATTTT. Translation gives CASSLAGTSTDTQYF. The chain employs TRBV7-8 and TRBJ2-3; no reliable D call. Germline CDR1 and CDR2: SGHVS and FQNEAQ. Trimming left V 0 bases short and J 0 bases short, with 7 bases between. CDR3 length equals 15 residues.

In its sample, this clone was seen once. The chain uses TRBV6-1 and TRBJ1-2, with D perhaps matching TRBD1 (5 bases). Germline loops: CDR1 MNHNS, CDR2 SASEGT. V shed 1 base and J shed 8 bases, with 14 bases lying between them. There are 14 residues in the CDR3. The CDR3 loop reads CASSEEPGFTGYTF. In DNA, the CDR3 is TGTGCCAGCAGTGAAGAACCAGGGTTTACAGGCTACACCTTC.

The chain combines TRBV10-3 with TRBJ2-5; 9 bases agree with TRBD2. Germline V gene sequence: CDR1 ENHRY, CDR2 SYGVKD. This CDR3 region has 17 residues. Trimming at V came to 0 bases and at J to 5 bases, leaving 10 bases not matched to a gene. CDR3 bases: TGTGCCATCAGTGAGTCTCCAGCGGGGGGCGGTTGGGAGACCCAGTACTTC. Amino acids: CAISESPAGGGWETQYF.

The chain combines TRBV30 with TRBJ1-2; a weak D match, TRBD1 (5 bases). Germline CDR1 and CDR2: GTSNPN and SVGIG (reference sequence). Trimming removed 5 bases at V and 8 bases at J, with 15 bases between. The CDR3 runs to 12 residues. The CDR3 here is CAWGLGRGGYTF. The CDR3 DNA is TGTGCCTGGGGGCTGGGGCGGGGAGGCTACACCTTC.